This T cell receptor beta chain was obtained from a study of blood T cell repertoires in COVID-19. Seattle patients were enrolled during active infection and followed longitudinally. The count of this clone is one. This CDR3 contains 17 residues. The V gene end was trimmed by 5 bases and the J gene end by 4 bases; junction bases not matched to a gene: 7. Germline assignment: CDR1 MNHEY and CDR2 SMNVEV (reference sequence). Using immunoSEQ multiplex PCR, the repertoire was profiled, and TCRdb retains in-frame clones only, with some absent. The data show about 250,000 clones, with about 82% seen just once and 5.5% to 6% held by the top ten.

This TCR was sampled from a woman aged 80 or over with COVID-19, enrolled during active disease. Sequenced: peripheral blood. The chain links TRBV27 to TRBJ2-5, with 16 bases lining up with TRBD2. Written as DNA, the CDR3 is TGTGCCAGCAGTCCGGGACTAGCGGGGGGGCCCGGAGAGACCCAGTACTTC. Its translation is CASSPGLAGGPGETQYF.